The 10 T cell receptor beta chains listed next were all sequenced from one sample in a study of T cells in localized non-small cell lung cancer. The protocol was immunoSEQ multiplex PCR, while the TCRdb copy is restricted to in-frame clones and leaves out a portion. The sample consists of about 54,000 clones, roughly four fifths of them appearing once. The source material was peripheral blood, sampled before any cancer treatment. The receptors derive from a female donor at least 60 years old with stage II squamous cell lung carcinoma.

This clone was observed a handful of times. The chain recombines TRBV30 with TRBJ1-1, with D perhaps TRBD1 (5 bases). V lost 0 bases, J lost 3 bases, and 8 bases lay in between. Germline-derived CDR1 and CDR2 are GTSNPN and SVGIG (reference sequence). CDR3 length: 13 residues. The CDR3 sequence: CAWSVGEDTEAFF. CDR3 sequence (DNA): TGTGCCTGGAGTGTAGGGGAGGACACTGAAGCTTTCTTT.

The chain couples TRBV19 to TRBJ1-3; 12 bases agree with TRBD1. Germline values: CDR1 LNHDA, CDR2 SQIVND (reference sequence). CDR3 length: 18 amino acids. Trimming removed 2 bases from V and 0 bases from J; junction bases left unmatched: 5. CDR3 nucleotides: TGTGCCAGTAGTATAAGGGGACAGGGGGCGAGCTCTGGAAACACCATATATTTT. Translation gives CASSIRGQGASSGNTIYF. The full variable domain, in which reference TRBV19 and TRBJ1-3 provide the parts outside the CDR3, is DGGITQSPKYLFRKEGQNVTLSCEQNLNHDAMYWYRQDPGQGLRLIYYSQIVNDFQKGDIAEGYSVSREKKESFPLTVTSAQKNPTAFYLCASSIRGQGASSGNTIYFGEGSWLTVV.

The J gene is TRBJ1-3, the V gene TRBV30; tentative D call: TRBD1 (5 bases). The CDR3 consists of 14 residues. The V end lost 8 bases, the J end lost 0 bases, and 14 bases lay between the germline ends. CDR1 and CDR2 from the germline V gene are GTSNPN and SVGIG (reference sequence). The CDR3 bases are TGTGCCGGGGGGGAGCGCCACTCTGGAAACACCATATATTTT. This sequence encodes CAGGERHSGNTIYF.

To note about this clone: At one end, the junction sequence differs from germline, possibly due to a read error. J is TRBJ2-5 and V is TRBV7-7; 11 bases map to TRBD2. Germline V CDR1 and CDR2: SSHAT, FNYEAQ (reference sequence). The CDR3 runs 18 residues. For the CDR3, the DNA is TGTGCTAGCAGCTTGTGGACTAGCGGGTCCCCTCGAATAGAGACCCAGTACTTC. Its protein product is CASSLWTSGSPRIETQYF.

This clone was observed a handful of times. This rearrangement joins TRBV19 to TRBJ1-2; D unclear. V was clipped by 5 bases and J by 6 bases, with 13 bases between them. Per germline, CDR1 LNHDA and CDR2 SQIVND (reference sequence). This CDR3 comprises 13 residues. The CDR3 DNA follows: TGTGCCAGTAGTGACCTGAACAGCGATGGCTACACCTTC. It yields the protein CASSDLNSDGYTF.

The chain uses TRBV9 and TRBJ2-3; 7 nucleotides match TRBD2. The CDR3 has 13 amino acids. The germline V gene has CDR1 SGDLS and CDR2 YYNGEE. Trimming at V came to 0 bases and at J to 5 bases, leaving 0 bases not matched to a gene. CDR3 region: CASSVGEGDTQYF. CDR3 bases: TGTGCCAGCAGCGTAGGGGAGGGAGATACGCAGTATTTT.

The V and J genes are TRBV11-2 and TRBJ1-5; 7 nucleotides align to TRBD1. With 5 bases clipped from V and 4 bases from J, the junction kept 5 bases outside the gene matches. This CDR3 region has 14 residues. Looked up from germline, CDR1 is SGHAT and CDR2 is FQNNGV. CDR3 sequence: CASSRDSVNQPQHF. The DNA for the CDR3 is TGTGCCAGCAGCCGGGACAGTGTAAATCAGCCCCAGCATTTT. Filled out from reference TRBV11-2 and TRBJ1-5, the complete variable domain reads EAGVAQSPRYKIIEKRQSVAFWCNPISGHATLYWYQQILGQGPKLLIQFQNNGVVDDSQLPKDRFSAERLKGVDSTLKIQPAKLEDSAVYLCASSRDSVNQPQHFGDGTRLSIL.

This clone was seen just once. This sequence joins TRBV7-2 and TRBJ1-1; D gene ambiguous. Germline CDR1 and CDR2: SGHTA and FQGNSA. This CDR3 comprises 13 residues. V shed 5 bases and J shed 0 bases, with 7 bases lying between them. The CDR3: CASSTHMNTEAFF. The CDR3 region has the DNA TGTGCCAGCAGCACACACATGAACACTGAAGCTTTCTTT.

J is TRBJ1-5 and V is TRBV14, with unresolved D. The V end lost 1 base, the J end lost 7 bases, and 5 bases lay between the germline ends. The CDR3 is 12 residues long. Germline V gives CDR1 SGHDN, CDR2 FVKESK. The CDR3 reads CASSQVGQPQHF. CDR3 DNA: TGTGCCAGCAGCCAAGTGGGGCAGCCCCAGCATTTT.

The CDR3 coding sequence is TGTGCCAGCTCACCAGATCTAATGAACACTGAAGCTTTCTTT. Amino acid sequence: CASSPDLMNTEAFF. The V gene is TRBV18, the J gene TRBJ1-1; D remains unclear. Trimming left V 2 bases short and J 0 bases short, with 7 bases between. Germline loops: CDR1 KGHSH, CDR2 LQKENI. The CDR3 totals 14 residues.